Presented here are 8 T cell receptor beta chains from one specimen sequenced in a study of cytomegalovirus exposure and HLA in healthy donors. Use of 60 Vbeta and 13 Jbeta primers characterized the PCR. Repertoires were generated with immunoSEQ multiplex PCR, while TCRdb's copy carries only in-frame clones and drops some. This table has 100,000 to 140,000 clones, approximately 76% appearing once. Sequencing was carried out using PBMCs. These receptor sequences come from a man in his late teens or twenties in good health and CMV-seronegative.

This rearrangement joins TRBV7-2 to TRBJ2-3, with a tentative D call TRBD2 (5 bases). There are 13 residues in the CDR3. The V and J ends lost 5 bases and 9 bases respectively, with 15 bases between them. CDR1 and CDR2 (germline): SGHTA, FQGNSA. As DNA, the CDR3 is TGTGCCAGCAGCGCTCGACCGGAGGTAACGCAGTATTTT. Translation gives CASSARPEVTQYF.

The chain combines TRBV7-9 with TRBJ2-7; D gene unclear. Germline V gene data show CDR1 as SEHNR and CDR2 as FQNEAQ (reference sequence). The CDR3 consists of 16 residues. V was clipped by 2 bases and J by 5 bases, with 19 bases between them. The CDR3 nucleotides are TGTGCCAGCAGCTTATCGGCTATGGAGAGGCGAGACGAGCAGTACTTC. It specifies CASSLSAMERRDEQYF.

This clone was recorded a few times. The chain is built from TRBV27 and TRBJ1-3, with D hard to call. The V gene's germline CDR1 is MNHEY and CDR2 SMNVEV (reference sequence). The germline V and J ends were trimmed by 3 bases and 2 bases, with 5 bases remaining between them. CDR3 length: 13 residues. The CDR3: CASSLVAGNTIYF. The DNA for the CDR3 is TGTGCCAGCAGTTTGGTAGCTGGAAACACCATATATTTT.

The rearrangement uses TRBV2 and TRBJ2-1; TRBD2 matches at 9 bases. CDR1 SNHLY and CDR2 FYNNEI come from the germline V gene. With V trimmed by 6 bases and J by 8 bases, 20 bases remained unmatched. The CDR3 is 18 residues long. Written as DNA, the CDR3 is TGTGCCAGCAGGTCCCCAGGCGGGGGGGCAACAATAGTCGATGAGCAGTTCTTC. It codes for CASRSPGGGATIVDEQFF.

This clone was counted once. The V and J genes are TRBV5-1 and TRBJ2-1; 8 bases line up with TRBD2. Germline V lookup: CDR1 SGHRS, CDR2 YFSETQ. The V segment lost 7 bases and the J segment 0 bases; nucleotides outside the gene matches: 12. The CDR3 sequence is 17 residues long. The CDR3 coding sequence is TGCGCCAGCCGACTTCTCCCCGGGACTAGCTCCTACAATGAGCAGTTCTTC. Protein product: CASRLLPGTSSYNEQFF. The whole variable domain, remainder taken from reference TRBV5-1 and TRBJ2-1, is KAGVTQTPRYLIKTRGQQVTLSCSPISGHRSVSWYQQTPGQGLQFLFEYFSETQRNKGNFPGRFSGRQFSNSRSEMNVSTLELGDSALYLCASRLLPGTSSYNEQFFGPGTRLTVL.

The chain has TRBV5-1 and TRBJ2-3, with 7 bases identical to TRBD1. Germline CDR1 SGHRS, CDR2 YFSETQ. The J segment lost 4 bases and the V segment lost 1 base, leaving 3 bases of the junction unmatched. The CDR3 is 14 residues long. The chain's CDR3 is CASSLRTGSDTQYF. The CDR3 coding sequence is TGCGCCAGCAGCTTGCGGACAGGTTCAGATACGCAGTATTTT.

This clone was detected only a few times. The chain's CDR3 is CASSLNQGGSYEQYF. CDR3 in DNA: TGTGCCAGCAGCCTGAATCAGGGGGGCTCCTACGAGCAGTACTTC. The chain recombines TRBV13 with TRBJ2-7, with a tentative D call TRBD1 (7 bases). Germline CDR1 PRHDT, CDR2 FYEKMQ (reference sequence). The CDR3 sequence is 15 residues long. Trimming cost V 5 bases and J 0 bases, with 14 bases left between them.

This clone showed up just a few times. The junction and the germline gene differ at one end; a read error may be behind it. This chain uses TRBV5-1 with TRBJ1-6; the match to TRBD1 covers 8 bases. The CDR3 spans 13 residues. Germline loops: CDR1 SGHRS, CDR2 YFSETQ. The DNA for the CDR3 is TGTGCCAGCAGCCGGACAGGGACTTCACCCCTCCACTTT. Translation gives CASSRTGTSPLHF.